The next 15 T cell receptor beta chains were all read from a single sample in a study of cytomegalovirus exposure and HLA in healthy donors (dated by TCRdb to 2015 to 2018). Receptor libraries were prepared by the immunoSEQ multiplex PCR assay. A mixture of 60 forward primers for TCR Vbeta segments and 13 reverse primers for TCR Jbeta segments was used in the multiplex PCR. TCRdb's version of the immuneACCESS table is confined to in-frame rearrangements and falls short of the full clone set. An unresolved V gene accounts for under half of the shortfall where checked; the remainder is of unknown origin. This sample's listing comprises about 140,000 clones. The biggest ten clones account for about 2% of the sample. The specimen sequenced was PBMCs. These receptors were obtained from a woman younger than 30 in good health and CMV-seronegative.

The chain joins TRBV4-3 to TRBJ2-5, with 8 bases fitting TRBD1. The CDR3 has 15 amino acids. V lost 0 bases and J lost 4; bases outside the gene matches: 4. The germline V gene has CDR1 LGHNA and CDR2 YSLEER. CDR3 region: CASSQERQGAETQYF. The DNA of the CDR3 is TGCGCCAGCAGCCAAGAACGGCAGGGGGCAGAGACCCAGTACTTC.

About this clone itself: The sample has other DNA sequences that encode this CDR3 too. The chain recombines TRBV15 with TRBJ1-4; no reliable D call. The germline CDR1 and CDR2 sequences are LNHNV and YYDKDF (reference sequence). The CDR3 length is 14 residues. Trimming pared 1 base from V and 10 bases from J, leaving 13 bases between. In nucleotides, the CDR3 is TGTGCCACCAGCAGAGTACCCGAGGAGGTAAAACTGTTTTTT. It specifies CATSRVPEEVKLFF.

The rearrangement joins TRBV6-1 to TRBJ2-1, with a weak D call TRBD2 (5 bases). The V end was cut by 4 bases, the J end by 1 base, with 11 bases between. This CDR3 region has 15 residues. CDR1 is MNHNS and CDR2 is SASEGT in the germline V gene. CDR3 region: CASSGLSGSYNEQFF. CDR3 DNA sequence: TGTGCCAGCAGTGGACTATCGGGATCCTACAATGAGCAGTTCTTC.

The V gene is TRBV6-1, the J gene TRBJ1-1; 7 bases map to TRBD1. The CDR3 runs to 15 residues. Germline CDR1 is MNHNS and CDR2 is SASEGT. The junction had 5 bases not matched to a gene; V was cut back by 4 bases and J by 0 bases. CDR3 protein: CASSAGTVMNTEAFF. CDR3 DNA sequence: TGTGCCAGCAGTGCCGGGACAGTCATGAACACTGAAGCTTTCTTT.

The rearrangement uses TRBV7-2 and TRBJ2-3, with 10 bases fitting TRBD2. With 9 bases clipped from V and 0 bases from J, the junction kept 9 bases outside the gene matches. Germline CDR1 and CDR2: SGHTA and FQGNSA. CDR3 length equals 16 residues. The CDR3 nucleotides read TGTGCCAGGGAGGGGGCTAGCGGGGGAAGCACAGATACGCAGTATTTT. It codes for CAREGASGGSTDTQYF.

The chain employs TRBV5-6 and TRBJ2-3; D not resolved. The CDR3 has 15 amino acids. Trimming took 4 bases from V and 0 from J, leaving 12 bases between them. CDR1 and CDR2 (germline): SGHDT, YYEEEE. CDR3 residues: CASSGPSLSTDTQYF. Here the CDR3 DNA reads TGTGCCAGCAGCGGGCCATCCCTCAGCACAGATACGCAGTATTTT.

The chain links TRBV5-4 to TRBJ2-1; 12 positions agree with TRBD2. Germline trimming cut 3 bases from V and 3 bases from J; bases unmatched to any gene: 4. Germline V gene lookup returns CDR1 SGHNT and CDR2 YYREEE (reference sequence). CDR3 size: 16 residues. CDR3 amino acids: CASSSLAGGSYNEQFF. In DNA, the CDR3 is TGTGCCAGCAGCTCACTAGCGGGAGGCAGCTACAATGAGCAGTTCTTC.

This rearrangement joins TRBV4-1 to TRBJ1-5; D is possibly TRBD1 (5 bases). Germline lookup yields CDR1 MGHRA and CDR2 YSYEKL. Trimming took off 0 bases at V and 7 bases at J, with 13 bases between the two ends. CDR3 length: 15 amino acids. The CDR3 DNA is TGCGCCAGCAGCCAAGATCCGCGGGGGAGGCAGCCCCAGCATTTT. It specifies CASSQDPRGRQPQHF.

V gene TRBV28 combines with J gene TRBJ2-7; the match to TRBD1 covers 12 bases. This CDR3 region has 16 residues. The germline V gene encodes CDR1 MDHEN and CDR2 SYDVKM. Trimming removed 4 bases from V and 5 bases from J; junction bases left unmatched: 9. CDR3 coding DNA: TGTGCCAGCAGTTCCCCGGGACAGGGGGCTTGGGACGAGCAGTACTTC. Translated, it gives CASSSPGQGAWDEQYF. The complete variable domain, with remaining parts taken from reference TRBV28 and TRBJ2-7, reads DVKVTQSSRYLVKRTGEKVFLECVQDMDHENMFWYRQDPGLGLRLIYFSYDVKMKEKGDIPEGYSVSREKKERFSLILESASTNQTSMYLCASSSPGQGAWDEQYFGPGTRLTVT.

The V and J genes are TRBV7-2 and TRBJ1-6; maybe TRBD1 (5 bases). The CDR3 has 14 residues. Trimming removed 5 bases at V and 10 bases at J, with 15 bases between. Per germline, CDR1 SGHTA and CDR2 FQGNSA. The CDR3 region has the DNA TGTGCCAGCAGCCCGTGGACAAGTGGGTCACCCCTCCACTTT. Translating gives CASSPWTSGSPLHF.

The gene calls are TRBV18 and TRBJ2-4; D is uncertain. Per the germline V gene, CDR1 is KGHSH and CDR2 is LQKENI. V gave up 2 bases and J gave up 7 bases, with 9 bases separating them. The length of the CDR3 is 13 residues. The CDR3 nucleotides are TGTGCCAGCTCACCAGACAAGAGCAACATTCAGTACTTC. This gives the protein CASSPDKSNIQYF.

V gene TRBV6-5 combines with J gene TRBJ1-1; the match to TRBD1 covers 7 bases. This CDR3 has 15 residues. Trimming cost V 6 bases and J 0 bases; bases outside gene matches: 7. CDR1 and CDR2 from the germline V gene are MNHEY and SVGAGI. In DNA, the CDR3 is TGTGCCAGCAGCTACGGGACAGCCATGAACACTGAAGCTTTCTTT. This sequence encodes CASSYGTAMNTEAFF.

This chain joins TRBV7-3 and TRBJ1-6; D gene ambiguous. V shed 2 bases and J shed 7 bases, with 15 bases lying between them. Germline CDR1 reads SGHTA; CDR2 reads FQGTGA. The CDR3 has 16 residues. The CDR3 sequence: CASSLGGFAGNSPLHF. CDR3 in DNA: TGTGCCAGCAGCTTAGGCGGATTTGCGGGGAATTCACCCCTCCACTTT.

The CDR3 sequence is CASSQETGGSFGYTF. CDR3 coding DNA: TGCGCCAGCAGCCAAGAGACAGGGGGCAGCTTTGGCTACACCTTC. The chain employs TRBV4-1 and TRBJ1-2; 10 positions match TRBD1. V lost 0 bases and J lost 7; bases outside the gene matches: 5. Looked up from germline, CDR1 is MGHRA and CDR2 is YSYEKL. The CDR3 sequence is 15 residues long.

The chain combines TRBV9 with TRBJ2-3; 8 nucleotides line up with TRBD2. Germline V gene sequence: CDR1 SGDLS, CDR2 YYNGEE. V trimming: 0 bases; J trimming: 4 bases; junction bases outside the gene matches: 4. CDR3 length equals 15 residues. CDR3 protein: CASSVAGGKSDTQYF. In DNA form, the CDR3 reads TGTGCCAGCAGCGTAGCGGGAGGGAAGTCAGATACGCAGTATTTT.